Following are 30 T cell receptor beta chains from one sample sequenced in a study of ipilimumab plus nivolumab after autologous stem cell transplantation (dated by TCRdb to the early 2020s). Library preparation was by the immunoSEQ multiplex PCR assay. The immuneACCESS repertoire file appears here via TCRdb, limited to in-frame rearrangements. These files lack a portion of the clones; in checked studies, under half of the deficit traces to unresolved V genes, and the cause of the others is not known. The sample table lists fewer than 95,000 clones, approximately 83% of them with a count of one. Under 2.5% of the sample belongs to the ten largest clones. This specimen was PBMCs, taken in a trial of ipilimumab plus nivolumab as post-transplant consolidation. The origin of the receptors is a male donor with diffuse large B-cell lymphoma.

The V call is TRBV4-3, the J call TRBJ1-1, with D possibly TRBD1 on 6 matching bases. The CDR3 has 15 residues. The V end was cut by 1 base, the J end by 0 bases, with 9 bases between. From germline, CDR1 is LGHNA and CDR2 YSLEER. The CDR3 nucleotides read TGCGCCAGCAGCCAAGGGCAGGGGATGAACACTGAAGCTTTCTTT. This encodes CASSQGQGMNTEAFF.

The chain links TRBV4-1 to TRBJ2-5; 12 bases are a match to TRBD2. The CDR3 runs to 17 residues. The germline V gene encodes CDR1 MGHRA and CDR2 YSYEKL. The J segment lost 7 bases and the V segment lost 0 bases, leaving 9 bases of the junction unmatched. The CDR3 reads CASSQERASGGDGTQYF. CDR3 DNA sequence: TGCGCCAGCAGCCAAGAGAGGGCTAGCGGGGGGGACGGGACCCAGTACTTC.

J is TRBJ1-6 and V is TRBV19; 8 bases fit TRBD1. Per the germline V gene, CDR1 is LNHDA and CDR2 is SQIVND (reference sequence). The CDR3 spans 19 residues. Germline trimming cut 7 bases from V and 8 bases from J; bases unmatched to any gene: 22. In DNA, the CDR3 is TGTGCCAGTATGCCGGCCCTGGCTTTCTTGGGACAGGAGGATTCACCCCTCCACTTT. Its protein product is CASMPALAFLGQEDSPLHF.

This chain connects TRBV6-4 to TRBJ2-2; the match to TRBD2 covers 8 bases. Germline CDR1 reads MRHNA; CDR2 reads SNTAGT. The V and J ends lost 3 bases and 3 bases, in that order; junction bases with no gene match: 3. This CDR3 region has 15 residues. The CDR3: CASSDTGGHTGELFF. In nucleotides, the CDR3 is TGTGCCAGCAGTGATACGGGGGGGCACACCGGGGAGCTGTTTTTT.

V is TRBV2 and J is TRBJ1-6, with D unclear. CDR1 and CDR2 from the germline V gene are SNHLY and FYNNEI. The CDR3 has 15 amino acids. V was pared by 3 bases and J by 6 bases, with 12 bases between. The CDR3 spells CASSEWAALNSPLHF. CDR3 sequence (DNA): TGTGCCAGCAGTGAGTGGGCAGCCCTTAATTCACCCCTCCACTTT. The whole variable domain, filled in from reference TRBV2 and TRBJ1-6, reads EPEVTQTPSHQVTQMGQEVILRCVPISNHLYFYWYRQILGQKVEFLVSFYNNEISEKSEIFDDQFSVERPDGSNFTLKIRSTKLEDSAMYFCASSEWAALNSPLHFGNGTRLTVT.

This clone showed up just a few times. The chain couples TRBV5-1 to TRBJ1-2; D unresolved. Germline V gene data show CDR1 as SGHRS and CDR2 as YFSETQ. Trimming took 0 bases from V and 5 from J, leaving 11 bases between them. The CDR3 is made up of 14 amino acids. The CDR3 spells CASSLGQGPYGYTF. The CDR3 DNA follows: TGCGCCAGCAGCTTGGGTCAAGGACCTTATGGCTACACCTTC.

The CDR3 is CASSGGTGVVYNSPLHF. In DNA, the CDR3 is TGTGCCAGCAGCGGGGGGACAGGGGTGGTCTATAATTCACCCCTCCACTTT. V gene TRBV5-6 combines with J gene TRBJ1-6, with 10 bases matching TRBD1. The CDR3 totals 17 residues. Trimming cost V 4 bases and J 3 bases; bases outside gene matches: 7. Germline V gene sequence: CDR1 SGHDT, CDR2 YYEEEE.

The V gene is TRBV10-3, the J gene TRBJ1-2; TRBD1 might be the D (6 bases). CDR1 and CDR2 from the germline V gene are ENHRY and SYGVKD. Trimming took 6 bases from V and 3 from J, leaving 11 bases between them. The CDR3 sequence is 13 residues long. The chain's CDR3 is CAIRGAGDYGYTF. The CDR3 nucleotides read TGTGCCATCAGGGGGGCCGGGGACTATGGCTACACCTTC.

The J gene is TRBJ2-5, the V gene TRBV5-4, with 12 bases aligning to TRBD2. The CDR3 length is 15 residues. Germline lookup yields CDR1 SGHNT and CDR2 YYREEE (reference sequence). Trimming cost V 1 base and J 5 bases; bases outside gene matches: 3. The CDR3 sequence: CASSLKLAGGETQYF. In nucleotides, the CDR3 is TGTGCCAGCAGCTTGAAACTAGCGGGGGGCGAGACCCAGTACTTC.

The chain uses TRBV6-5 and TRBJ2-5; D uncertain. Germline V gives CDR1 MNHEY, CDR2 SVGAGI. Trimming removed 0 bases at V and 4 bases at J, with 9 bases between. The CDR3 spans 14 residues. In DNA, the CDR3 is TGTGCCAGCAGTTACTCATCTGTCGGAGAGACCCAGTACTTC. It encodes CASSYSSVGETQYF.

V usage is TRBV6-5 and J usage is TRBJ2-1, with 9 bases fitting TRBD2. V gave up 6 bases and J gave up 5 bases; unmatched junction bases: 5. CDR3 length: 14 residues. Germline assignment: CDR1 MNHEY and CDR2 SVGAGI. The CDR3 reads CASRRRGGNNEQFF. The CDR3 DNA follows: TGTGCCAGCAGGAGGCGGGGGGGTAACAATGAGCAGTTCTTC.

This clone was counted a single time. This chain connects TRBV6-5 to TRBJ1-2, with a weak D call TRBD1 (5 bases). The V end was cut by 5 bases, the J end by 6 bases, with 16 bases between. There are 14 residues in the CDR3. Germline values: CDR1 MNHEY, CDR2 SVGAGI. In DNA, the CDR3 is TGTGCCAGCAGTAAATACCAGGGATCCCATGGCTACACCTTC. Translating it yields CASSKYQGSHGYTF.

CDR3 sequence reads: CASSLKPADFYGYTF. In DNA form, the CDR3 reads TGTGCCAGCAGTTTGAAGCCCGCTGACTTCTATGGCTACACCTTC. V gene TRBV27 combines with J gene TRBJ1-2; no clear D gene. Germline V lookup: CDR1 MNHEY, CDR2 SMNVEV (reference sequence). The CDR3 totals 15 residues. Trimming took off 3 bases at V and 4 bases at J, with 15 bases between the two ends.

V gene TRBV12-5 combines with J gene TRBJ2-2; a possible D gene is TRBD1 (6 bases). There are 16 residues in the CDR3. Trimming took 4 bases from V and 3 from J, leaving 15 bases between them. Germline V gene lookup returns CDR1 LGHNT and CDR2 FRNRAP. The CDR3 region is CASGYGRDTYTGELFF. Written as DNA, the CDR3 is TGTGCTAGTGGTTACGGCCGGGACACCTACACCGGGGAGCTGTTTTTT. The full variable domain, with the rest looked up from reference TRBV12-5 and TRBJ2-2, is DARVTQTPRHKVTEMGQEVTMRCQPILGHNTVFWYRQTMMQGLELLAYFRNRAPLDDSGMPKDRFSAEMPDATLATLKIQPSEPRDSAVYFCASGYGRDTYTGELFFGEGSRLTVL.

This chain joins TRBV6-1 and TRBJ1-3; D remains ambiguous. Germline-derived CDR1 and CDR2 are MNHNS and SASEGT. V shed 4 bases and J shed 0 bases, with 10 bases lying between them. This CDR3 region has 15 residues. CDR3 loop: CASSAAGSSGNTIYF. The CDR3 coding sequence is TGTGCCAGCAGTGCCGCGGGGTCCTCTGGAAACACCATATATTTT.

The V call is TRBV6-6, the J call TRBJ2-2; D might be TRBD1 (6 bases). The CDR3 spans 15 residues. Germline loops: CDR1 MNHNY, CDR2 SVGAGI (reference sequence). V shed 6 bases and J shed 3 bases, with 14 bases lying between them. In DNA form, the CDR3 reads TGTGCCAGCAGGAATACAAGGACAGACACCGGGGAGCTGTTTTTT. Its translation: CASRNTRTDTGELFF.

The CDR3 protein is CASTLRTSGATDTQYF. CDR3 DNA sequence: TGTGCCAGCACGTTAAGGACTAGCGGGGCCACAGATACGCAGTATTTT. The gene calls are TRBV7-8 and TRBJ2-3; TRBD2 matches 12 bases. CDR3 length: 16 amino acids. J lost 2 bases, V lost 7 bases, and 7 bases had no gene match. Per the germline V gene, CDR1 is SGHVS and CDR2 is FQNEAQ.

The rearrangement joins TRBV6-6 to TRBJ2-5; TRBD1 agrees at 7 bases. This CDR3 spans 14 amino acids. The V and J ends lost 8 bases and 4 bases, in that order; junction bases with no gene match: 10. Germline V gene lookup returns CDR1 MNHNY and CDR2 SVGAGI (reference sequence). CDR3 loop: CASHLTGLGETQYF. For the CDR3, the DNA is TGTGCCAGCCATCTGACAGGGTTGGGAGAGACCCAGTACTTC.

This chain links TRBV4-1 with TRBJ1-1; 9 bases map to TRBD1. V was pared by 1 base and J by 3 bases, with 3 bases of the junction left unmatched. CDR1 is MGHRA, CDR2 YSYEKL, per germline. This CDR3 spans 15 amino acids. The CDR3 loop reads CASSQATGGDTEAFF. CDR3 coding DNA: TGCGCCAGCAGCCAAGCGACAGGGGGGGACACTGAAGCTTTCTTT.

The chain recombines TRBV4-3 with TRBJ2-2, with TRBD2 as a possible D gene (6 bases). Germline loops: CDR1 LGHNA, CDR2 YSLEER. Trimming removed 6 bases at V and 1 base at J, with 15 bases between. There are 16 residues in the CDR3. CDR3 region: CASSVSGLGNTGELFF. The CDR3 nucleotides read TGCGCCAGCAGTGTGAGCGGGCTAGGGAACACCGGGGAGCTGTTTTTT.

The rearrangement joins TRBV6-5 to TRBJ1-2, with 7 positions matching TRBD1. The germline V gene has CDR1 MNHEY and CDR2 SVGAGI. This CDR3 has 15 amino acids. The J segment lost 3 bases and the V segment lost 4 bases, leaving 8 bases of the junction unmatched. Here the CDR3 DNA reads TGTGCCAGCAGTTCCGCCAAAGGGGGCGACTATGGCTACACCTTC. Protein sequence: CASSSAKGGDYGYTF.

This sequence joins TRBV6-5 and TRBJ1-2; D might be TRBD1 (6 bases). Trimming removed 6 bases from V and 7 bases from J, with 18 bases in between. The CDR3 is made up of 14 amino acids. Germline-derived CDR1 and CDR2 are MNHEY and SVGAGI. In nucleotides, the CDR3 is TGTGCCAGCAGCCTGAACCGGGGGCCCGGTGGCTACACCTTC. It translates to CASSLNRGPGGYTF.

The CDR3 DNA reads TGTGCCAGCTCACCGGGACTGGGGGAGACCCAGTACTTC. Its translation: CASSPGLGETQYF. This chain joins TRBV18 and TRBJ2-5; D perhaps matches TRBD2 (6 bases). The CDR3 is 13 amino acids. Per the germline V gene, CDR1 is KGHSH and CDR2 is LQKENI. The V end lost 3 bases, the J end lost 5 bases, and 10 bases lay between the germline ends.

This chain links TRBV2 with TRBJ2-6, with TRBD2 as a possible D gene (7 bases). There are 16 residues in the CDR3. Germline V gene data show CDR1 as SNHLY and CDR2 as FYNNEI. V lost 6 bases and J 4 bases, leaving 16 bases between the germline ends. The CDR3 DNA sequence: TGTGCCAGCAGGAACCTGGGGGGGACAGGGGCCAACGTCCTGACTTTC. The encoded protein is CASRNLGGTGANVLTF.

The chain joins TRBV6-5 to TRBJ1-6; 7 bases fit TRBD1. The ends lost 0 bases at V and 7 bases at J; junction bases unmatched: 6. Germline V CDR1 and CDR2: MNHEY, SVGAGI. The CDR3 length is 16 residues. CDR3 sequence: CASSYSRAGGNSPLHF. The DNA for the CDR3 is TGTGCCAGCAGTTACTCGAGGGCAGGGGGAAATTCACCCCTCCACTTT.

This clone showed up just once. Compared with germline, one end of the junction differs, possibly owing to a read error. Other DNA sequences of this sample code for an identical CDR3. The CDR3 sequence: CAWSVRFSGDYGYTF. In nucleotides, the CDR3 is TGTGCCTGGAGTGTACGTTTCTCAGGAGACTATGGCTACACCTTT. V gene TRBV30 combines with J gene TRBJ1-2; D call uncertain. Germline loops: CDR1 GTSNPN, CDR2 SVGIG (reference sequence). CDR3 size: 15 residues.

The CDR3 loop is CASSTPGSLDTEAFF. In DNA form, the CDR3 reads TGTGCCAGCAGTACCCCAGGGAGCTTAGACACTGAAGCTTTCTTT. The chain joins TRBV28 to TRBJ1-1, with D possibly being TRBD1 (5 bases). The CDR3 consists of 15 residues. CDR1 and CDR2 from the germline V gene are MDHEN and SYDVKM. Trimming took 5 bases from V and 3 from J, leaving 16 bases between them.

The rearrangement joins TRBV11-2 to TRBJ1-6; TRBD1 might be the D (5 bases). CDR3 size: 15 residues. Per germline, CDR1 SGHAT and CDR2 FQNNGV. The V end lost 0 bases, the J end lost 7 bases, and 10 bases lay between the germline ends. CDR3 DNA: TGTGCCAGCAGCTTAGACAGGGCGAAAAATTCACCCCTCCACTTT. It is translated as CASSLDRAKNSPLHF. Variable domain in full (rest from reference TRBV11-2 and TRBJ1-6): EAGVAQSPRYKIIEKRQSVAFWCNPISGHATLYWYQQILGQGPKLLIQFQNNGVVDDSQLPKDRFSAERLKGVDSTLKIQPAKLEDSAVYLCASSLDRAKNSPLHFGNGTRLTVT.

The genes are TRBV19 and TRBJ1-5; weak D call: TRBD1 (6 bases). CDR3 length equals 14 residues. The germline V and J ends were trimmed by 8 bases and 7 bases, with 18 bases remaining between them. CDR1 is LNHDA, CDR2 SQIVND, per germline (reference sequence). This CDR3 is CASQYREVKQPQHF. Written as DNA, the CDR3 is TGTGCCAGTCAATACAGGGAAGTGAAACAGCCCCAGCATTTT.

The chain links TRBV19 to TRBJ2-7; either TRBD1 or TRBD2 may fit D (6 bases each). This CDR3 contains 16 residues. Germline assignment: CDR1 LNHDA and CDR2 SQIVND (reference sequence). V was cut by 5 bases and J by 3 bases, with 20 bases left in between. The CDR3 loop reads CASSSLYSGAFYEQYF. CDR3 nucleotides: TGTGCCAGTAGTTCCCTTTATTCGGGGGCGTTCTACGAGCAGTACTTC.